This T cell receptor beta chain was retrieved from a study of post-analysis software for immune sequencing data. General observations from the study: TRBV5-6, TRBV5-1 and TRBV20-1 were among five TRBV segments more frequent in patients than controls.

Each TCR beta cDNA library carried unique molecular identifiers. One entry per CDR3 protein, called by TCRdb with MiXCR from the PCR reads. The sample lists some 260,000 distinct CDR3 sequences, roughly a third seen once, with around 5.2% in the top ten. Between the trimmed V and J ends, which lost 8 bases and 1 base, there was a span of 14 bases. The germline gives CDR1 KGHSH, CDR2 LQKENI. This CDR3 has 15 residues. Details on this clonotype: Its antigen is as yet unknown.

The genes are TRBV18 and TRBJ2-2, with D possibly called TRBD1 or TRBD2 (5 bases each). The source material was blood. This TCR was sampled from a girl aged 5-17 years with multiple sclerosis. The CDR3 region is CASPGSLRNTGELFF. The CDR3 bases are TGTGCCAGCCCAGGGAGCCTAAGGAACACCGGGGAGCTGTTTTTT.